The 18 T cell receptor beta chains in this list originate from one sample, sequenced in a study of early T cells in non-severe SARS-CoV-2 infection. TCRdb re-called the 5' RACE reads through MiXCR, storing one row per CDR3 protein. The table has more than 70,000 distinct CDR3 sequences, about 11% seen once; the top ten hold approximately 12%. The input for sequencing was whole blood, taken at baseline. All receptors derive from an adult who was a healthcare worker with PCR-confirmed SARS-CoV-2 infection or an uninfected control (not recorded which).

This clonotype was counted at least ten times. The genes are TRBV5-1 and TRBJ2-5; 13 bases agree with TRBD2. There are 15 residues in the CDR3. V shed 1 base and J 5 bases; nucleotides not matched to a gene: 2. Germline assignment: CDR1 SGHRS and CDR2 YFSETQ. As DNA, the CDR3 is TGCGCCAGCAGCTTGACTAGCGGGGGGGCTGAGACCCAGTACTTC. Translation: CASSLTSGGAETQYF.

The DNA for the CDR3 is TGCAGCGGTCAAGGGGATACGCAGTATTTT. It codes for CSGQGDTQYF. V usage is TRBV29-1 and J usage is TRBJ2-3, with D unresolved. Trimming pared 7 bases from V and 6 bases from J, leaving 8 bases between. This CDR3 comprises 10 residues. From germline, CDR1 is SQVTM and CDR2 ANQGSEA.

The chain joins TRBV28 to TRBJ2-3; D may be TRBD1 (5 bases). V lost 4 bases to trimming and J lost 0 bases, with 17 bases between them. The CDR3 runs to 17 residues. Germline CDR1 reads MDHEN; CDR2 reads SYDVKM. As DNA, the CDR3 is TGTGCCAGCAGTTCACTAAATGGGGCCTTGAGCACAGATACGCAGTATTTT. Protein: CASSSLNGALSTDTQYF.

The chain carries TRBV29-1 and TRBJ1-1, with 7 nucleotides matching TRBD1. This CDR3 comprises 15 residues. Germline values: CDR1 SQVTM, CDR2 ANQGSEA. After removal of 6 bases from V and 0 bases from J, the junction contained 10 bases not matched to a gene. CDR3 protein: CSVSTGVVVNTEAFF. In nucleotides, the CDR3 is TGCAGCGTGAGTACAGGGGTTGTCGTGAACACTGAAGCTTTCTTT.

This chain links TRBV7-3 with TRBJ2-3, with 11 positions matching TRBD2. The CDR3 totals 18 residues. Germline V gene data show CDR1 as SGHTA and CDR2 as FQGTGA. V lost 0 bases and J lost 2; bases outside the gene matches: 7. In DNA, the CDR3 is TGTGCCAGCAGCTTAACGTCCCTAGCGGGGGGCAACACAGATACGCAGTATTTT. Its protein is CASSLTSLAGGNTDTQYF. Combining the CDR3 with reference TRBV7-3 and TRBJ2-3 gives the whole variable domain GAGVSQTPSNKVTEKGKYVELRCDPISGHTALYWYRQSLGQGPEFLIYFQGTGAADDSGLPNDRFFAVRPEGSVSTLKIQRTERGDSAVYLCASSLTSLAGGNTDTQYFGPGTRLTVL.

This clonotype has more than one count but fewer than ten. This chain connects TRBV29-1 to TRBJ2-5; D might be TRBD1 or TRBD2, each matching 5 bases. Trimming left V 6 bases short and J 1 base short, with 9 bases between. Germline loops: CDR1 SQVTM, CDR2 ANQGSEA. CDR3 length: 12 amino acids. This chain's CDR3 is CSVRDGQETQYF. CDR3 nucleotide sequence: TGCAGCGTCCGGGACGGCCAAGAGACCCAGTACTTC. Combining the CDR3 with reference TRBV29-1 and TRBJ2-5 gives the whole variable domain SAVISQKPSRDICQRGTSLTIQCQVDSQVTMMFWYRQQPGQSLTLIATANQGSEATYESGFVIDKFPISRPNLTFSTLTVSNMSPEDSSIYLCSVRDGQETQYFGPGTRLLVL.

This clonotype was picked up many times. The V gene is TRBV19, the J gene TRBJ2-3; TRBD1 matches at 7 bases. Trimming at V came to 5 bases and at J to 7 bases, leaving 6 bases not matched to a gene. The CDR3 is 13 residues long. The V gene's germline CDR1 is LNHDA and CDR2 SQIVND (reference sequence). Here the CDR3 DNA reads TGTGCCAGTAGTCATCAGGGGGAGAATACGCAGTATTTT. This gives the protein CASSHQGENTQYF.

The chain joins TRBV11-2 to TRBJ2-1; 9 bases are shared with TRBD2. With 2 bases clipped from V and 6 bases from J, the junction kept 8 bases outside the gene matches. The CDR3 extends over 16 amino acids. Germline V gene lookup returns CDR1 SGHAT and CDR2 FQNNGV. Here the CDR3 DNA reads TGTGCCAGCAGCTTATTAAATGCGGGGGGGACCAATGAGCAGTTCTTC. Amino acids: CASSLLNAGGTNEQFF.

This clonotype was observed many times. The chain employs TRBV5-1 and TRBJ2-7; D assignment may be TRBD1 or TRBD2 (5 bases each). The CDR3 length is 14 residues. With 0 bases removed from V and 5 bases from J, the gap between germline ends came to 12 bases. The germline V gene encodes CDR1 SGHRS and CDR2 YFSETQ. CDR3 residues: CASSLGQPGHEQYF. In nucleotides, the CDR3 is TGCGCCAGCAGCTTGGGTCAGCCGGGACACGAGCAGTACTTC.

CDR3 sequence reads: CASSLGRGEQYF. The CDR3 bases are TGTGCCAGCAGCTTGGGACGCGGCGAGCAGTACTTC. The chain combines TRBV6-6 with TRBJ2-7; D possibly matches TRBD1 or TRBD2 (5 bases each). The CDR3 has 12 residues. CDR1 is MNHNY, CDR2 SVGAGI, per germline (reference sequence). Trimming cost V 6 bases and J 6 bases, with 12 bases left between them.

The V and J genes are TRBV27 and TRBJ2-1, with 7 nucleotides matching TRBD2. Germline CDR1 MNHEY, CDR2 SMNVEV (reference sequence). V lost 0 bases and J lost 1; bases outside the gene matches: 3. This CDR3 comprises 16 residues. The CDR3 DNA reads TGTGCCAGCAGTTTATCGGCGGGACTATCCTACAATGAGCAGTTCTTC. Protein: CASSLSAGLSYNEQFF.

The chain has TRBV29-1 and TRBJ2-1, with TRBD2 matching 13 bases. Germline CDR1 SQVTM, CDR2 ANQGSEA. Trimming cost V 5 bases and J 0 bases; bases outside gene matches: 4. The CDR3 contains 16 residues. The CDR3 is CSVTGLAGASYNEQFF. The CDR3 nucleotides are TGCAGCGTTACCGGACTAGCGGGGGCCTCCTACAATGAGCAGTTCTTC.

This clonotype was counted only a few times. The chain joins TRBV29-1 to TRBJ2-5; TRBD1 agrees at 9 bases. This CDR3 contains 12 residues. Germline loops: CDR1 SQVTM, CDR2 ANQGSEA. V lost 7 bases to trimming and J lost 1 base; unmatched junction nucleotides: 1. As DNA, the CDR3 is TGCAGCGGGGGACAGGGCCAAGAGACCCAGTACTTC. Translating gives CSGGQGQETQYF. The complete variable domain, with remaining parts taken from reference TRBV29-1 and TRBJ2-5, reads SAVISQKPSRDICQRGTSLTIQCQVDSQVTMMFWYRQQPGQSLTLIATANQGSEATYESGFVIDKFPISRPNLTFSTLTVSNMSPEDSSIYLCSGGQGQETQYFGPGTRLLVL.

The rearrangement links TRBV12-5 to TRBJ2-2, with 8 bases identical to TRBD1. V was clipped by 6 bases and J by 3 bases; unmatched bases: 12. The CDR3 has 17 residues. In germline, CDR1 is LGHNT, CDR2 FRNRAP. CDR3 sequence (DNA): TGTGCTAGTGGCACCACCCGGACAGGGTCACACACCGGGGAGCTGTTTTTT. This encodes CASGTTRTGSHTGELFF.

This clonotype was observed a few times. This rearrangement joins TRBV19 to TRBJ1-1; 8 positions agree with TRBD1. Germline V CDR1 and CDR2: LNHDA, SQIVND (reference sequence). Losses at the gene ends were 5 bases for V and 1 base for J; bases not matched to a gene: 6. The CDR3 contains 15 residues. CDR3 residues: CASSARGTGNTEAFF. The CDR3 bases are TGTGCCAGTAGTGCCCGGGGGACAGGGAACACTGAAGCTTTCTTT.

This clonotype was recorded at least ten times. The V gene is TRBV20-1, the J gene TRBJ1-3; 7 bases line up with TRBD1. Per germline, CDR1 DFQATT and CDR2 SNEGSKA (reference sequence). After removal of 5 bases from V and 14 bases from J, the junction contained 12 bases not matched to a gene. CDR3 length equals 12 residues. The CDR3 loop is CSAYASPGQLYF. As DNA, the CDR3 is TGCAGTGCTTACGCTTCTCCGGGACAGCTATATTTT.

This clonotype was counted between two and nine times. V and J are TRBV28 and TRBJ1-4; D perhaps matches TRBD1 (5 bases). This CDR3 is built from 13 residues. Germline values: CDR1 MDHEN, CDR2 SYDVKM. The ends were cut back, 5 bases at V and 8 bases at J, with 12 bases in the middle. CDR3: CASSRDFKEKLFF. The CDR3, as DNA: TGTGCCAGCAGTAGGGACTTCAAGGAAAAACTGTTTTTT.

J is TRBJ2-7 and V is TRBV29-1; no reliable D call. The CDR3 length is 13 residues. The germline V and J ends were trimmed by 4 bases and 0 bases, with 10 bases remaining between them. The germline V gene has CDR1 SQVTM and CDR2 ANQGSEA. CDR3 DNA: TGCAGCGTTGGCGGAAGGAGCTCCTACGAGCAGTACTTC. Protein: CSVGGRSSYEQYF.